A selection of T cell receptor beta chains follows, all from one sample in a study of blood T cell repertoires in COVID-19. TCRdb's table, derived via immunoSEQ multiplex PCR, lists solely in-frame clones and lacks some. This sample has approximately 210,000 clones, with roughly four fifths found just once. The sequenced sample was PBMCs or T cells enriched from blood (not recorded which). Receptor source: a man between 40 and 49 years old who had recovered from COVID-19. CDR3s include the opening cysteine and the closing phenylalanine or tryptophan. D genes are given only for firm matches. For some rows the clone size is stated as once, few or many, or as a class when expanded; others skip it.

>.|TRBJ1-5|TRBV2|TRBD1
CASSGDHQGALRQPQHF
TGTGCCAGCAGTGGAGACCATCAGGGGGCGTTACGGCAGCCCCAGCATTTT
>.|TRBJ1-1|TRBV10-1|TRBD1
CASSESTGGGTEAFF
TGCGCCAGCAGTGAGTCGACAGGGGGTGGCACTGAAGCTTTCTTT
>.|TRBJ2-7|TRBV6-1|.
CASSEASPFQGGILYEQYF
TGTGCCAGCAGTGAAGCTAGCCCCTTCCAGGGAGGAATCCTTTACGAGCAGTACTTC
>.|TRBJ2-1|TRBV18|TRBD2
CASSPSGRALNEQFF
TGTGCCAGCTCACCTAGCGGGAGGGCCCTCAATGAGCAGTTCTTC
>.|TRBJ2-1|TRBV29-1|TRBD2
CSVRSSGNSPPYNEQFF
TGCAGCGTGCGCTCCAGCGGGAATTCCCCACCTTACAATGAGCAGTTCTTC
>.|TRBJ1-5|TRBV9|.
CASSVHSGNQPQHF
TGTGCCAGCAGCGTACACAGTGGGAATCAGCCCCAGCATTTT
>.|TRBJ1-1|TRBV10-3|.
CAISARGGVEAFF
TGTGCCATCAGTGCTAGGGGGGGAGTTGAAGCTTTCTTT
>.|TRBJ1-2|TRBV2|TRBD1
CASRGQGNNYGYTF
TGTGCCAGCAGGGGACAGGGGAATAACTATGGCTACACCTTC
>.|TRBJ1-2|TRBV18|.
CASSPRLVTGDYGYTF
TGTGCCAGCTCACCACGGTTGGTGACAGGAGACTATGGCTACACCTTC
>.|TRBJ1-1|TRBV7-9|.
CASSQASYLTEAFF
TGTGCCAGCAGCCAGGCCAGCTACCTAACTGAAGCTTTCTTT
>.|TRBJ2-7|TRBV2|TRBD2
CASSARLAGGNYEQYF
TGTGCCAGCAGTGCTAGACTAGCGGGGGGAAACTACGAGCAGTACTTC
>.|TRBJ2-1|TRBV27|TRBD2
CASSSTSGRTQGTNEQFF
TGTGCCAGCAGTTCCACTAGCGGGAGGACCCAGGGGACCAATGAGCAGTTCTTC
>.|TRBJ2-3|TRBV29-1|TRBD2
CSAVRTSGRTDTQYF
TGCAGCGCTGTAAGGACTAGCGGGAGAACAGATACGCAGTATTTT
>.|TRBJ2-1|TRBV28|TRBD2
CASSSSGLNEQFF
TGTGCCAGCAGCTCTAGCGGGCTGAATGAGCAGTTCTTC
>.|TRBJ2-2|TRBV7-8|.
CASSQVQINTGELFF
TGTGCCAGCAGCCAGGTACAGATCAACACCGGGGAGCTGTTTTTT
>.|TRBJ1-2|TRBV4-1|TRBD1
CASSQTAGGDGYTF
TGCGCCAGCAGCCAAACAGCAGGGGGCGATGGCTACACCTTC
>few|TRBJ1-4|TRBV30|.
CAWRTVSRGEKLFF
TGTGCCTGGAGGACAGTCTCGCGAGGTGAAAAACTGTTTTTT
>.|TRBJ1-1|TRBV13|TRBD1
CASSRQTGGLSGDTEAFF
TGTGCCAGCAGCCGCCAGACAGGGGGGCTATCCGGGGACACTGAAGCTTTCTTT
>few|TRBJ2-5|TRBV7-2|.
CASSLGRETETQYF
TGTGCCAGCAGCTTAGGGAGGGAGACAGAGACCCAGTACTTC
>few|TRBJ2-5|TRBV5-6|.
CASSLEGHVGETQYF
TGTGCCAGCAGCTTGGAAGGACATGTAGGAGAGACCCAGTACTTC
>.|TRBJ2-1|TRBV3-1/TRBV3-2|TRBD2
CASSQVLAGGSNYNEQFF
TGTGCCAGCAGCCAAGTCCTAGCGGGAGGATCCAACTACAATGAGCAGTTCTTC
>.|TRBJ1-1|TRBV27|.
CASSSLFQGPTSLAFF
TGTGCCAGCAGTTCCCTTTTCCAGGGGCCTACGAGTTTGGCTTTCTTT
>.|TRBJ2-2|TRBV12-3/TRBV12-4|.
CASSQITGELFF
TGTGCCAGCAGTCAGATCACCGGGGAGCTGTTTTTT
>.|TRBJ2-2|TRBV29-1|.
CSAHREIGELFF
TGCAGCGCTCACAGGGAAATCGGGGAGCTGTTTTTT
>.|TRBJ2-4|TRBV28|.
CASSSHSIIQYF
TGTGCCAGCAGTTCCCACAGTATCATTCAGTACTTC
>.|TRBJ1-2|TRBV27|.
CASSLRTDGFGYTF
TGTGCCAGCAGTTTGCGGACAGATGGATTTGGCTACACCTTC
>.|TRBJ2-7|TRBV27|.
CASSRETGSYEQYF
TGTGCCAGCAGTAGGGAGACGGGGTCCTACGAGCAGTACTTC
>few|TRBJ1-6|TRBV19|TRBD1
CASSDQQGWDSPLHF
TGTGCCAGTAGCGACCAACAGGGGTGGGACTCACCCCTCCACTTT
>.|TRBJ1-1|TRBV23-1|TRBD1
CASSQSYHRQGCGLGTEAFF
TGCGCCAGCAGTCAATCCTACCATCGACAGGGGTGCGGGTTGGGCACTGAAGCTTTCTTT
>once|TRBJ1-4|TRBV10-3|TRBD1
CAIRPTGGKEKLFF
TGTGCCATCAGGCCAACAGGGGGCAAGGAAAAACTGTTTTTT
>once|TRBJ1-4|TRBV3-1/TRBV3-2|.
CASSHGSPYEKLFF
TGTGCCAGCAGCCATGGGAGCCCGTATGAAAAACTGTTTTTT
>.|TRBJ1-1|TRBV6-2/TRBV6-3|TRBD1
CASSPGGTEAFF
TGTGCCAGCAGCCCAGGGGGAACTGAAGCTTTCTTT
>.|TRBJ2-3|TRBV5-4|TRBD2
CASRDPTWTSGGSSTDTQYF
TGTGCCAGCAGGGATCCAACCTGGACTAGCGGGGGATCTAGCACAGATACGCAGTATTTT
>.|TRBJ2-3|TRBV9|TRBD1
CASTGQGFSDTQYF
TGTGCCAGTACGGGACAGGGGTTTTCAGATACGCAGTATTTT
>.|TRBJ1-2|TRBV19|TRBD1
CASRTKYRGLGYGYTF
TGTGCCAGTAGGACCAAATACAGGGGGCTTGGCTATGGCTACACCTTC
>.|TRBJ2-7|TRBV9|TRBD2
CASSVASGRAYEQYF
TGTGCCAGCAGCGTAGCAAGCGGGAGGGCCTACGAGCAGTACTTC
>.|TRBJ1-1|TRBV4-3|TRBD1
CASTFDRGWTEAFF
TGCGCCAGCACCTTTGACAGGGGATGGACTGAAGCTTTCTTT
>.|TRBJ2-1|TRBV5-8|TRBD2
CASLEREDHEQFF
TGTGCCAGCTTGGAGCGGGAGGACCATGAGCAGTTCTTC
>.|TRBJ1-6|TRBV6-4|.
CASSVGANSPLHF
TGTGCCAGCAGTGTGGGGGCTAATTCACCCCTCCACTTT
>.|TRBJ1-5|TRBV2|TRBD1
CATKEGDRGGNQPQHF
TGTGCCACCAAAGAGGGGGACAGGGGTGGCAATCAGCCCCAGCATTTT
>.|TRBJ2-5|TRBV10-3|TRBD1
CAISGQGQRETQYF
TGTGCCATCTCGGGACAGGGGCAAAGGGAGACCCAGTACTTC
>.|TRBJ1-4|TRBV7-2|.
CASSFGRDEKLFF
TGTGCCAGCAGCTTCGGGAGGGATGAAAAACTGTTTTTT